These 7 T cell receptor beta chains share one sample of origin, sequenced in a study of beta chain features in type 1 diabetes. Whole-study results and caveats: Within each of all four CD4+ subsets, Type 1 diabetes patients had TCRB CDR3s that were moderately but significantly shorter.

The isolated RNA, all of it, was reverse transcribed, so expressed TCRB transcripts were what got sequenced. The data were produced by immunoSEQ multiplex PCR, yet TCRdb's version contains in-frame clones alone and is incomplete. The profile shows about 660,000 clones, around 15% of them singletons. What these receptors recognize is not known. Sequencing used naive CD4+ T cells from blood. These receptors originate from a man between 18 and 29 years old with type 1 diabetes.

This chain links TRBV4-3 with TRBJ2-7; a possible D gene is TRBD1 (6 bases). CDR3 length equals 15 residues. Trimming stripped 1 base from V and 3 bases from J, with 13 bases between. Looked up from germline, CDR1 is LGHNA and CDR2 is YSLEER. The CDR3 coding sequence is TGCGCCAGCAGCCAAGTCCATCAGGGGCACTACGAGCAGTACTTC. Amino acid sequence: CASSQVHQGHYEQYF.

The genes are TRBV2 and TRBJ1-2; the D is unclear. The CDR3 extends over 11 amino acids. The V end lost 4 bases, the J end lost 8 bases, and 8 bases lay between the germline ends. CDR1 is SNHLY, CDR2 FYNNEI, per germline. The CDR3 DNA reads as TGTGCCAGCAGTGGGGTTTACGGCTACACCTTC. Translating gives CASSGVYGYTF. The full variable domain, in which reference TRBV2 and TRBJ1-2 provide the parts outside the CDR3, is EPEVTQTPSHQVTQMGQEVILRCVPISNHLYFYWYRQILGQKVEFLVSFYNNEISEKSEIFDDQFSVERPDGSNFTLKIRSTKLEDSAMYFCASSGVYGYTFGSGTRLTVV.

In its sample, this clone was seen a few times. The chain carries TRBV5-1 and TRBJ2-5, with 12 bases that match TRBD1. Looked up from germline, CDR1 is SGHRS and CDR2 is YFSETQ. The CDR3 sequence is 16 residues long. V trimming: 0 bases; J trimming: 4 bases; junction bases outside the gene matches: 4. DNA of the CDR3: TGCGCCAGCAGCTTGGGGGACAGGGGGCGCGTAGAGACCCAGTACTTC. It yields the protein CASSLGDRGRVETQYF. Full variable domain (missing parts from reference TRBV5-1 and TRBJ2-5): KAGVTQTPRYLIKTRGQQVTLSCSPISGHRSVSWYQQTPGQGLQFLFEYFSETQRNKGNFPGRFSGRQFSNSRSEMNVSTLELGDSALYLCASSLGDRGRVETQYFGPGTRLLVL.

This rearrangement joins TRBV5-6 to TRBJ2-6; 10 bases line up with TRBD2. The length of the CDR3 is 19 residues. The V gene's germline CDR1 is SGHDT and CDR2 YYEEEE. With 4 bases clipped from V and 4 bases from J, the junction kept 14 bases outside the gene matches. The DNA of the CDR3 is TGTGCCAGCAGCCCTTCTACTAGCGGGGTAGCTAAGGGGGCCAACGTCCTGACTTTC. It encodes CASSPSTSGVAKGANVLTF.

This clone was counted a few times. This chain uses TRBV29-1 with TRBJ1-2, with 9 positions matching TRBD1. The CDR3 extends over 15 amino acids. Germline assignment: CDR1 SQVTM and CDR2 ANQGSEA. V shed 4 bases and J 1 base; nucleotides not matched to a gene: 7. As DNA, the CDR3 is TGCAGCGTTGGCGACAGGGGGAGAAATAACTATGGCTACACCTTC. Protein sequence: CSVGDRGRNNYGYTF. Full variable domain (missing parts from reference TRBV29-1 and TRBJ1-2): SAVISQKPSRDICQRGTSLTIQCQVDSQVTMMFWYRQQPGQSLTLIATANQGSEATYESGFVIDKFPISRPNLTFSTLTVSNMSPEDSSIYLCSVGDRGRNNYGYTFGSGTRLTVV.

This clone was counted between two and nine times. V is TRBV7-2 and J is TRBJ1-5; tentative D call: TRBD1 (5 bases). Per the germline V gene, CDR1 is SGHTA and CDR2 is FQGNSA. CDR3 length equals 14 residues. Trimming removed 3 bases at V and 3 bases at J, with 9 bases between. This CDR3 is CASSFLGHNQPQHF. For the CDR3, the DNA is TGTGCCAGCAGCTTTTTGGGGCACAATCAGCCCCAGCATTTT. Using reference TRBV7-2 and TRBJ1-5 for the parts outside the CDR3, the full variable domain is GAGVSQSPSNKVTEKGKDVELRCDPISGHTALYWYRQSLGQGLEFLIYFQGNSAPDKSGLPSDRFSAERTGGSVSTLTIQRTQQEDSAVYLCASSFLGHNQPQHFGDGTRLSIL.

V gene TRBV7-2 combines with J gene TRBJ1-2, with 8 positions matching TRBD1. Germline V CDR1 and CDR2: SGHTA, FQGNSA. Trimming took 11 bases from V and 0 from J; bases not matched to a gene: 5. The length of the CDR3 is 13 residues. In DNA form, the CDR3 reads TGTGCCGGGGAGACAGGGGCTAACTATGGCTACACCTTC. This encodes CAGETGANYGYTF.